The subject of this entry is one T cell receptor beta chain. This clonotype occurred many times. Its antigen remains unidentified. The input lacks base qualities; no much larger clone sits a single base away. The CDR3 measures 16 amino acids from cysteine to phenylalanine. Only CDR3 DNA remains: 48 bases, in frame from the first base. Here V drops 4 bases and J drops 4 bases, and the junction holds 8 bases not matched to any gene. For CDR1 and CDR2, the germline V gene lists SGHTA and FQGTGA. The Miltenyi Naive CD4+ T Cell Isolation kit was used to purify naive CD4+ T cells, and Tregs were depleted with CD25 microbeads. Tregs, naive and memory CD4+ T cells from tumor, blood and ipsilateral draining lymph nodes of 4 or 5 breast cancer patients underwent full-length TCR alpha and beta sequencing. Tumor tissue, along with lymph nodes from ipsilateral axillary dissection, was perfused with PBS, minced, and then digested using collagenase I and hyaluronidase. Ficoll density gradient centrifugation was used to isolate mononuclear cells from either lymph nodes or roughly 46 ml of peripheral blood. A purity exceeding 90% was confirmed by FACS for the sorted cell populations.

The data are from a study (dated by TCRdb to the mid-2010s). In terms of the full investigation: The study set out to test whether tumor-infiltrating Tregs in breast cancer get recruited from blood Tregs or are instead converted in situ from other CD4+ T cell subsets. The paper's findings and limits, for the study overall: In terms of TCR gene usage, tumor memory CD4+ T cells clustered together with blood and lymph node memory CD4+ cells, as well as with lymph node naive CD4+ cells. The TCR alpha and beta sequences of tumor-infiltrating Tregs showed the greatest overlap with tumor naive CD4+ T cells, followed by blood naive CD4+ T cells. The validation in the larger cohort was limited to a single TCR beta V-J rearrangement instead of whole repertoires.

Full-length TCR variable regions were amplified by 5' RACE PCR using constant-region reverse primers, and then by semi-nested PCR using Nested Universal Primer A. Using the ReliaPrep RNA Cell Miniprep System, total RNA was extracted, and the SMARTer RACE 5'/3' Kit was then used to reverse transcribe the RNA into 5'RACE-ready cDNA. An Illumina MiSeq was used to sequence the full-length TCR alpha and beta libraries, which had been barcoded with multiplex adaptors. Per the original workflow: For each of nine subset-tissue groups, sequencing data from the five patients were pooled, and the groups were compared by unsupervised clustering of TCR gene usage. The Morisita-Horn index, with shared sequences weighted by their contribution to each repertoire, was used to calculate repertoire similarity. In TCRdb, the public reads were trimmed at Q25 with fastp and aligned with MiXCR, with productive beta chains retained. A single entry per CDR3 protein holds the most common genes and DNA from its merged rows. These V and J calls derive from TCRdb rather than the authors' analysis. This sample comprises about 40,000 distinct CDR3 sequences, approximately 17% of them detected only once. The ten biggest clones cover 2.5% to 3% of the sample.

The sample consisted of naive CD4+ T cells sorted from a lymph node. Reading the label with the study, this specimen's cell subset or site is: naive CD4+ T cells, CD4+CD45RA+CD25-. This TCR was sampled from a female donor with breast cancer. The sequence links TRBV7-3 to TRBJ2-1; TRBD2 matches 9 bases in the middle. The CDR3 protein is CASSYMTSGGYNEQFF. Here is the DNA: TGTGCCAGCAGCTACATGACTAGCGGCGGGTACAATGAGCAGTTCTTC.